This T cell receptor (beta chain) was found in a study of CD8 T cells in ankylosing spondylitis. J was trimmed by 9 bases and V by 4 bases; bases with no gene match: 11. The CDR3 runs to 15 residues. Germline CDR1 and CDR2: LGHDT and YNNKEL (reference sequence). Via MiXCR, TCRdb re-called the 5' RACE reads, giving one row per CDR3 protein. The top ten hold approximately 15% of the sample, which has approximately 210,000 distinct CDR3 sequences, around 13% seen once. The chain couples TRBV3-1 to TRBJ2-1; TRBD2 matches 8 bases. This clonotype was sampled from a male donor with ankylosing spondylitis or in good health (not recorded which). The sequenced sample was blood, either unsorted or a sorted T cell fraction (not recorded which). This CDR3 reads CASSPELRSGSEQFF. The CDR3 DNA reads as TGTGCCAGCAGCCCCGAGTTACGAAGCGGGAGTGAGCAGTTCTTC.